A single sample gave rise to the 3 T cell receptor beta chains below, sequenced in a study of T cell repertoires in cytomegalovirus infection. TCRdb reprocessed the reads with MiXCR, giving one entry per CDR3 protein. This sample has 250,000 to 300,000 distinct CDR3 sequences, with over 15% found just once. Sequences were obtained from CD8+ T cells from PBMCs. The receptors stem from a human donor in good health (CMV status not recorded). Some clones in this sample may be carry-over from other donors' samples.

Regarding this clonotype: With a much larger clone just one base away, this may be a read error. The chain carries TRBV14 and TRBJ1-6; 9 bases match TRBD1. The CDR3 is made up of 16 amino acids. CDR1 is SGHDN and CDR2 is FVKESK in the germline V gene. The CDR3 region is CASSPTGTGHNSHLHF. CDR3 DNA: TGTGCCAGCAGCCCGACCGGGACAGGGCATAATTCACACCTCCACTTT.

This clonotype was detected many times. The chain carries TRBV4-2 and TRBJ2-5; D gene unclear. V was clipped by 0 bases and J by 7 bases, with 15 bases between them. The CDR3 extends over 15 amino acids. Germline lookup yields CDR1 LGHNA and CDR2 YNFKEQ. DNA for the CDR3: TGTGCCAGCAGCCAAGACTTGGGTACCCCGGGGACCCAGTACTTC. Translation gives CASSQDLGTPGTQYF.

This sequence joins TRBV6-5 and TRBJ2-1; no clear D gene. The germline CDR1 and CDR2 sequences are MNHEY and SVGAGI. Trimming pared 2 bases from V and 5 bases from J, leaving 4 bases between. The CDR3 is 12 amino acids. CDR3 in DNA: TGTGCCAGCAGTTACGACGACAATGAGCAGTTCTTC. This translates into CASSYDDNEQFF.